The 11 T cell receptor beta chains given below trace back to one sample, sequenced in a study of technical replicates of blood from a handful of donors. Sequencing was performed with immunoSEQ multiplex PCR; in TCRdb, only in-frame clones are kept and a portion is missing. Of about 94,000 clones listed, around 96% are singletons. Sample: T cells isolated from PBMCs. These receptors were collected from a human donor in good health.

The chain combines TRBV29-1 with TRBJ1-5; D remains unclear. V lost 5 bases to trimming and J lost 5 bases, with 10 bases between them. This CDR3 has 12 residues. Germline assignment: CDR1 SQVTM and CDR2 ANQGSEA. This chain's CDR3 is CSVSDGDQPQHF. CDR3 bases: TGCAGCGTTTCCGACGGGGATCAGCCCCAGCATTTT.

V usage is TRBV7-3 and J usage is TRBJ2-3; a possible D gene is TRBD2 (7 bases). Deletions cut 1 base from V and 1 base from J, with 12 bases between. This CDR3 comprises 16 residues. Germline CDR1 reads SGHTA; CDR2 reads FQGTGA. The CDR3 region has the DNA TGTGCCAGCAGCTTAAGCGGGGGCGGTGGCACAGATACGCAGTATTTT. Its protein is CASSLSGGGGTDTQYF.

CDR3 protein: CASSPQGRGYGYTF. CDR3 coding DNA: TGTGCCAGCAGCCCCCAAGGCAGGGGCTATGGCTACACCTTC. The chain recombines TRBV9 with TRBJ1-2; D may be TRBD1 (6 bases). The CDR3 extends over 14 amino acids. Between the trimmed V and J ends, which lost 4 bases and 4 bases, there was a span of 14 bases. Germline CDR1 SGDLS, CDR2 YYNGEE.

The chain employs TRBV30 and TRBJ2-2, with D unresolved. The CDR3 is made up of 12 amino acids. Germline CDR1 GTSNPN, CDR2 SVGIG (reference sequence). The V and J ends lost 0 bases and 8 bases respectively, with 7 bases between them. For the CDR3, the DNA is TGTGCCTGGAGTGTTGGGCGAGGGGAGCTGTTTTTT. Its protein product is CAWSVGRGELFF. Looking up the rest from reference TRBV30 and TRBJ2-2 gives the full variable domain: SQTIHQWPATLVQPVGSPLSLECTVEGTSNPNLYWYRQAAGRGLQLLFYSVGIGQISSEVPQNLSASRPQDRQFILSSKKLLLSDSGFYLCAWSVGRGELFFGEGSRLTVL.

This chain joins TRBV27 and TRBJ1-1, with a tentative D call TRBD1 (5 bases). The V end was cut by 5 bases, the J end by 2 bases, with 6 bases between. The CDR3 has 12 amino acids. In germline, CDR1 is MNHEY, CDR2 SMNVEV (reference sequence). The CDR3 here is CASSDRNTEAFF. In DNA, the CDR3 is TGTGCCAGCAGTGACAGAAACACTGAAGCTTTCTTT.

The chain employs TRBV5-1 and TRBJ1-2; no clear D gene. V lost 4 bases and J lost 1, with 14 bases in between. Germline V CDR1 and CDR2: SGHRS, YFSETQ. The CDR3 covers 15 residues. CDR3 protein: CASSLAEGLNYGYTF. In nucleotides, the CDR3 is TGCGCCAGCAGCCTGGCCGAGGGCCTTAACTATGGCTACACCTTC.

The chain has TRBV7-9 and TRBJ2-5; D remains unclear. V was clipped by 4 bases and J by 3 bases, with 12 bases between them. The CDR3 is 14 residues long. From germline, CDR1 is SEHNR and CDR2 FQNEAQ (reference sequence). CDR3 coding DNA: TGTGCCAGCAGCTCAAATCCAGGCGAAGAGACCCAGTACTTC. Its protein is CASSSNPGEETQYF.

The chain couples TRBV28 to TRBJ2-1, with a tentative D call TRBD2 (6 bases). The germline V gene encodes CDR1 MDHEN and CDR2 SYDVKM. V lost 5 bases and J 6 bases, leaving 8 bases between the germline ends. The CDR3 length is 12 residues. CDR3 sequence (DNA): TGTGCCAGCAGTACGACTAGCAATGAGCAGTTCTTC. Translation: CASSTTSNEQFF. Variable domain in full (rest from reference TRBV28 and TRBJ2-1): DVKVTQSSRYLVKRTGEKVFLECVQDMDHENMFWYRQDPGLGLRLIYFSYDVKMKEKGDIPEGYSVSREKKERFSLILESASTNQTSMYLCASSTTSNEQFFGPGTRLTVL.

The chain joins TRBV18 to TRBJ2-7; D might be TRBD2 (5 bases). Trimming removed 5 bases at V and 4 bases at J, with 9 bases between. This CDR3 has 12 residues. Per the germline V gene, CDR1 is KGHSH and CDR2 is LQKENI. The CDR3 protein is CASSGGGYEQYF. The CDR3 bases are TGTGCCAGCTCAGGCGGCGGGTACGAGCAGTACTTC.

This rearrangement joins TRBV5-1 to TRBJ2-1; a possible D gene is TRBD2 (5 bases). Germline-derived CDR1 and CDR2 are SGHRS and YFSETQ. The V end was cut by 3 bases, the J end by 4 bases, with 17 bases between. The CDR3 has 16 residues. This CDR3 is CASSYPRGALYNEQFF. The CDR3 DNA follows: TGCGCCAGCAGCTACCCTCGGGGAGCCCTATACAATGAGCAGTTCTTC.

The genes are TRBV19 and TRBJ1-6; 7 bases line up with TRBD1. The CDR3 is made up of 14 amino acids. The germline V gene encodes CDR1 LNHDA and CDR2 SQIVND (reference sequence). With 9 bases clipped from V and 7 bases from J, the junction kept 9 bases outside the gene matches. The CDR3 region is CASAMGQRNSPLHF. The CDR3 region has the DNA TGTGCCAGCGCCATGGGACAGAGAAATTCACCCCTCCACTTT. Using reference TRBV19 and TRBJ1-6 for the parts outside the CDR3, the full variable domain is DGGITQSPKYLFRKEGQNVTLSCEQNLNHDAMYWYRQDPGQGLRLIYYSQIVNDFQKGDIAEGYSVSREKKESFPLTVTSAQKNPTAFYLCASAMGQRNSPLHFGNGTRLTVT.